What follows is one T cell receptor (beta chain) and its context. TCR beta VDJ and CDR3 profiles were obtained from a genomic DNA template. MiXCR, applied by TCRdb to the reads, yields one record per CDR3 protein. Here the sample spans roughly 300,000 distinct CDR3 sequences, 55% to 65% being singletons. This record comes from a study of CD8+CD57+ T cells in acquired aplastic anemia. Looking at the study overall: Sorting CD4+ and CD8+ cells gave DNA averaging about 3.2 ug.

The CDR3 length is 13 residues. With 0 bases removed from V and 3 bases from J, the gap between germline ends came to 6 bases. Germline loops: CDR1 SGHRS, CDR2 YFSETQ. V gene TRBV5-1 combines with J gene TRBJ2-5, with D uncertain. Material for sequencing was sorted CD4+, CD8+, or CD8+CD57+ T cells (not recorded which) from PBMCs. The origin of this receptor is a human donor with severe aplastic anemia or a healthy control (not recorded which). CDR3 in DNA: TGCGCCAGCAGCTTGGACGGAAAAGAGACCCAGTACTTC. Amino acid sequence: CASSLDGKETQYF.